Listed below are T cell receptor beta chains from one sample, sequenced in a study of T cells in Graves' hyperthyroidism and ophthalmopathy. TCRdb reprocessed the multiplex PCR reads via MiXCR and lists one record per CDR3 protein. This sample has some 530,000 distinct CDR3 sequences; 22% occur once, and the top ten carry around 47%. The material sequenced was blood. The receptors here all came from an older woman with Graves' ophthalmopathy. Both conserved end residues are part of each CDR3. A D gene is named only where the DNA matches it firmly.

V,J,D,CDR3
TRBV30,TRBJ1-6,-,CAWSVGGPNSPLHF
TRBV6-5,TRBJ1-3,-,CASSYSGTRTTHTIYF
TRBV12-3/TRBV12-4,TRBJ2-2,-,CASSPDSLWTGELFF
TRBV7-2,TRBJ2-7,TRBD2,CASSLGASGAYEQYF
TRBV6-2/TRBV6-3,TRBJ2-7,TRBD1,CASSGDRVIRKQYF
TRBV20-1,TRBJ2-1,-,CSAQAPREQFF
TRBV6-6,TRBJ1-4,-,CASSYFFGRSAREKLFF
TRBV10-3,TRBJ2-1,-,CASVGYNEQFF
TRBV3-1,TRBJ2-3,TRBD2,CASSQLSGRAVSDTQYF
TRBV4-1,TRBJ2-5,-,CASSRGKAGETQYF
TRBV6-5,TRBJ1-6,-,CASSYVTRRKYNSPLHF
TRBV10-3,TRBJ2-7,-,CAIRSGTGAYEQYF
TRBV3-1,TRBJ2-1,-,CASSQETFSYNEQFF
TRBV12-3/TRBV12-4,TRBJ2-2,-,CASSFPPGGELFF
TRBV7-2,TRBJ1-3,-,CASSLAAGMSGNTIYF
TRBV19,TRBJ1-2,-,CARQSSGTRSLSSYGYTF
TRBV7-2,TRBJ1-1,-,CASSLGPRQAFF
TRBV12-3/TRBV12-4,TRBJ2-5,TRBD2,CASSPSGSRKTQYF
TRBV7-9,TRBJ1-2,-,CTSSRLQGGYTF
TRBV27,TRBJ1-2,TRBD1,CASSLSWGQGAHGYTF